The 21 T cell receptor beta chains given below trace back to one sample, sequenced in a study of blood T cell repertoires in COVID-19. Profiling relied on immunoSEQ multiplex PCR, and the TCRdb table lists in-frame clones only, not all of them. Altogether about 110,000 clones are present, about 80% being singletons, with the ten largest covering 4% to 5.5%. The specimen sequenced was peripheral blood. The receptors were sampled from a man aged 70-80 years with acute or convalescent COVID-19.

V gene TRBV12-3 or TRBV12-4 combines with J gene TRBJ2-1; D possibly corresponds to TRBD2 (6 bases). The ends were cut back, 2 bases at V and 8 bases at J, with 10 bases in the middle. The CDR3 has 13 residues. CDR3 in amino acids: CASSLWGDDEQFF. The CDR3 region has the DNA TGTGCCAGCAGTTTATGGGGGGACGATGAGCAGTTCTTC.

This chain connects TRBV6-1 to TRBJ2-7, with 8 bases fitting TRBD1. The CDR3 extends over 14 amino acids. Germline CDR1 and CDR2: MNHNS and SASEGT. J was trimmed by 4 bases and V by 3 bases; bases with no gene match: 5. The CDR3 DNA reads TGTGCCAGCAGTGAGTCCGGGACAGGTTACGAGCAGTACTTC. Translated, it gives CASSESGTGYEQYF.

The rearrangement links TRBV2 to TRBJ1-6; D might be TRBD1 (6 bases). The CDR3 is 15 amino acids. Germline V gene data show CDR1 as SNHLY and CDR2 as FYNNEI. Trimming took 7 bases from V and 10 from J, leaving 20 bases between them. DNA for the CDR3: TGTGCCAGCACCCAAGGGGACACCCTTTGGTCACCCCTCCACTTT. It encodes CASTQGDTLWSPLHF.

This clone was counted ten times or more. V gene TRBV29-1 combines with J gene TRBJ2-2; possible D gene TRBD1, 6 bases. V dropped 4 bases and J dropped 1 base, with 13 bases sitting between them. Germline V CDR1 and CDR2: SQVTM, ANQGSEA. The CDR3 extends over 15 amino acids. CDR3 nucleotide sequence: TGCAGCGTTGGCGGGCAGGGGTGGAACACCGGGGAGCTGTTTTTT. This encodes CSVGGQGWNTGELFF.

CDR3 DNA sequence: TGTGCCAGCTCACCATTAGCTAGCGGGGACGAAGATACGCAGTATTTT. Translation: CASSPLASGDEDTQYF. This chain connects TRBV18 to TRBJ2-3; 9 bases fit TRBD2. The ends lost 2 bases at V and 5 bases at J; junction bases unmatched: 8. There are 16 residues in the CDR3. Per germline, CDR1 KGHSH and CDR2 LQKENI. Full variable domain (rest looked up from reference TRBV18 and TRBJ2-3): NAGVMQNPRHLVRRRGQEARLRCSPMKGHSHVYWYRQLPEEGLKFMVYLQKENIIDESGMPKERFSAEFPKEGPSILRIQQVVRGDSAAYFCASSPLASGDEDTQYFGPGTRLTVL.

The rearrangement links TRBV19 to TRBJ2-1; 13 bases line up with TRBD2. The CDR3 spans 18 residues. CDR1 LNHDA and CDR2 SQIVND come from the germline V gene (reference sequence). After removal of 5 bases from V and 4 bases from J, the junction contained 11 bases not matched to a gene. The CDR3 coding sequence is TGTGCCAGTAGTGCAGGACTAGCGGGGGCCTCCCTATACAATGAGCAGTTCTTC. It codes for CASSAGLAGASLYNEQFF.

This chain joins TRBV4-1 and TRBJ1-1; tentatively, D is TRBD1 (5 bases). Trimming took 0 bases from V and 5 from J, leaving 7 bases between them. The length of the CDR3 is 13 residues. Germline values: CDR1 MGHRA, CDR2 YSYEKL. The CDR3 spells CASSQDRETEAFF. As DNA, the CDR3 is TGCGCCAGCAGCCAAGACAGGGAAACTGAAGCTTTCTTT.

This clone was seen a few times. The rearrangement links TRBV10-3 to TRBJ1-1; D ambiguous. V dropped 0 bases and J dropped 1 base, with 6 bases sitting between them. The CDR3 runs 14 residues. CDR1 and CDR2 (germline): ENHRY, SYGVKD. The CDR3 here is CAISESEENTEAFF. The DNA of the CDR3 is TGTGCCATCAGTGAGTCGGAGGAGAACACTGAAGCTTTCTTT.

CDR3 sequence (DNA): TGTGCCACCAGTGACTCCCAGAGACAGGGGTACAATGAGCAGTTCTTC. As protein: CATSDSQRQGYNEQFF. The chain couples TRBV24-1 to TRBJ2-1, with TRBD1 identical over 8 bases. Germline CDR1 KGHDR, CDR2 SFDVKD. V lost 4 bases, J lost 4 bases, and 8 bases stayed unmatched. This CDR3 has 16 amino acids.

This chain joins TRBV6-6 and TRBJ1-1; D unclear. Looked up from germline, CDR1 is MNHNY and CDR2 is SVGAGI (reference sequence). The CDR3 totals 14 residues. Trimming took 2 bases from V and 0 from J, leaving 7 bases between them. The chain's CDR3 is CASSYESVNTEAFF. The CDR3 DNA follows: TGTGCCAGCAGTTACGAGAGCGTGAACACTGAAGCTTTCTTT.

The chain couples TRBV19 to TRBJ1-4; 7 nucleotides match TRBD1. The CDR3 is 15 amino acids. The V gene's germline CDR1 is LNHDA and CDR2 SQIVND (reference sequence). The V segment lost 5 bases and the J segment 5 bases; nucleotides outside the gene matches: 8. The CDR3 nucleotides are TGTGCCAGTAGTCCCCGACAGGGCGGGAATGAAAAACTGTTTTTT. Its translation: CASSPRQGGNEKLFF.

This clone was seen once. This chain uses TRBV3-1 (or the pseudogene TRBV3-2) with TRBJ1-4, with 7 bases matching TRBD1. The V segment lost 6 bases and the J segment 5 bases; nucleotides outside the gene matches: 6. The CDR3 consists of 14 residues. Germline V gene sequence: CDR1 LGHDT, CDR2 YNNKEL (reference sequence). Here the CDR3 reads CASSGDRENEKLFF. In DNA form, the CDR3 reads TGTGCCAGCAGTGGAGACAGGGAGAATGAAAAACTGTTTTTT.

This chain uses TRBV6-2 or TRBV6-3 with TRBJ2-5, with D unresolved. The germline V gene has CDR1 MNHEY and CDR2 SVGEGT. Trimming left V 2 bases short and J 5 bases short, with 6 bases between. This CDR3 has 12 residues. The CDR3 loop is CASSYPSETQYF. The CDR3 bases are TGTGCCAGCAGTTACCCGTCGGAGACCCAGTACTTC.

The V and J genes are TRBV4-1 and TRBJ1-5, with D perhaps matching TRBD1 (5 bases). This CDR3 is 16 amino acids long. Germline V gene sequence: CDR1 MGHRA, CDR2 YSYEKL. Trimming left V 0 bases short and J 3 bases short, with 12 bases between. The CDR3 is CASSQDWAGNNQPQHF. CDR3 nucleotide sequence: TGCGCCAGCAGCCAAGATTGGGCAGGGAACAATCAGCCCCAGCATTTT.

The chain combines TRBV19 with TRBJ1-3; D not resolved. Germline CDR1 LNHDA, CDR2 SQIVND (reference sequence). The V end lost 3 bases, the J end lost 1 base, and 7 bases lay between the germline ends. This CDR3 is built from 14 residues. The DNA for the CDR3 is TGTGCCAGTAGTATTGCAGGATCTGGAAACACCATATATTTT. Its translation is CASSIAGSGNTIYF.

The CDR3 DNA sequence: TGTGCCAGCAGCGTAGCGGACACCAACTATGGCTACACCTTC. This translates into CASSVADTNYGYTF. The V gene is TRBV9, the J gene TRBJ1-2; TRBD1 is a possible D gene (5 bases). Germline CDR1 is SGDLS and CDR2 is YYNGEE. This CDR3 region has 14 residues. Trimming left V 0 bases short and J 2 bases short, with 8 bases between.

The rearrangement uses TRBV5-1 and TRBJ2-3; 14 bases match TRBD2. V was pared by 4 bases and J by 3 bases, with 7 bases of the junction left unmatched. The germline gives CDR1 SGHRS, CDR2 YFSETQ. The CDR3 is made up of 17 amino acids. CDR3 protein: CASSQGTSGGFTDTQYF. The CDR3 DNA reads TGCGCCAGCAGCCAGGGGACTAGCGGGGGATTTACAGATACGCAGTATTTT.

Of note for this clone: The junction shows a germline mismatch at one end, possibly a read error. The CDR3 DNA sequence: TGTGCCACCAGTGAGGGCTCCCACAATGAGCAGTTCTTC. Amino acid sequence: CATSEGSHNEQFF. The J gene is TRBJ2-1, the V gene TRBV24-1; no clear D gene. CDR1 is KGHDR, CDR2 SFDVKD, per germline. CDR3 length: 13 residues.

The chain combines TRBV6-5 with TRBJ2-5, with TRBD1 matching over 10 bases. Germline assignment: CDR1 MNHEY and CDR2 SVGAGI. The CDR3 has 13 residues. Losses at the gene ends were 6 bases for V and 5 bases for J; bases not matched to a gene: 3. CDR3 DNA: TGTGCCAGCAGGACAGGGGGCGGTGAGACCCAGTACTTC. Its protein product is CASRTGGGETQYF.

The chain joins TRBV3-1 (or the pseudogene TRBV3-2) to TRBJ1-6; D ambiguous. This CDR3 has 17 residues. Germline CDR1 reads LGHDT; CDR2 reads YNNKEL (reference sequence). Trimming stripped 1 base from V and 0 bases from J, with 10 bases between. DNA of the CDR3: TGTGCCAGCAGCCAAGGGGGAGGGAGCTCCTATAATTCACCCCTCCACTTT. Its translation: CASSQGGGSSYNSPLHF.

On this clone: Other nucleotide sequences in the sample specify the same CDR3. The V call is TRBV19, the J call TRBJ2-7; 11 nucleotides match TRBD1. CDR1 is LNHDA and CDR2 is SQIVND in the germline V gene (reference sequence). The trim removed 3 bases at V and 0 bases at J, leaving 4 bases unmatched. This CDR3 is 16 amino acids long. The CDR3 bases are TGTGCCAGTAGTATTAGGGGACAGGGGGACTCCTACGAGCAGTACTTC. It codes for CASSIRGQGDSYEQYF.